These T cell receptor beta chains were read from a single sample in a study of human T cells and chemical hapten exposure. MiXCR, applied by TCRdb to the RACE reads, yields one record per CDR3 protein. The sample contains approximately 88,000 distinct CDR3 sequences, under 15% of which appear only once. This material consisted of whole blood, taken in connection with sensitization to the hapten diphenylcyclopropenone (DPC). Receptors were obtained from a woman in her 50s with alopecia areata. Some clones in this sample may be carry-over from other donors' samples. CDR3s include the opening cysteine and the closing phenylalanine or tryptophan. Each record gives: clone size, D gene, J gene, V gene, CDR3 DNA, CDR3 protein. D genes are given only for firm matches. The size of a clone is reported for some rows only, either as once, few or many, or as a class for expanded clones.

clone_size: -; d_call: -; j_call: TRBJ2-5; v_call: TRBV4-1; cdr3_nt: TGCGCCAGCAGCCAAGAAACCCTAGGGTTAGGGCAAGAGACCCAGTACTTC; cdr3_aa: CASSQETLGLGQETQYF
clone_size: many; d_call: TRBD1; j_call: TRBJ1-5; v_call: TRBV20-1; cdr3_nt: TGCAGTGCTGAAGACGGACAGGGGATATTCAGCAATCAGCCCCAGCATTTT; cdr3_aa: CSAEDGQGIFSNQPQHF
clone_size: many; d_call: -; j_call: TRBJ1-2; v_call: TRBV6-5; cdr3_nt: TGTGCCAGCAGTAACAGGCGGAACTATGGCTACACCTTC; cdr3_aa: CASSNRRNYGYTF
clone_size: many; d_call: TRBD2; j_call: TRBJ2-2; v_call: TRBV6-2/TRBV6-3; cdr3_nt: TGTGCCAGCAGATTAGCGGGAGTTCCCGGGGAGCTGTTTTTT; cdr3_aa: CASRLAGVPGELFF
clone_size: many; d_call: -; j_call: TRBJ2-7; v_call: TRBV14; cdr3_nt: TGTGCCAGCAGCCAATTCGGGTCGGGCACTTACTACGAGCAGTACTTC; cdr3_aa: CASSQFGSGTYYEQYF
clone_size: many; d_call: -; j_call: TRBJ2-5; v_call: TRBV29-1; cdr3_nt: TGCAGCGTGGGTCCGGGAGAGACCCAGTACTTC; cdr3_aa: CSVGPGETQYF
clone_size: many; d_call: TRBD1; j_call: TRBJ2-1; v_call: TRBV25-1; cdr3_nt: TGTGCCAGCAACGCCGGGACAGGAGACCCTTACAATGAGCAGTTCTTC; cdr3_aa: CASNAGTGDPYNEQFF
clone_size: once; d_call: -; j_call: TRBJ1-2; v_call: TRBV19; cdr3_nt: TGTGCCAGTAGCCCCAGGAGAATCGAGTCCAACTATGGCTACACCTTC; cdr3_aa: CASSPRRIESNYGYTF
clone_size: many; d_call: -; j_call: TRBJ2-1; v_call: TRBV29-1; cdr3_nt: TGCAGCGTGCTAGACGACCTTAAGTTCAATGAGCAGTTCTTC; cdr3_aa: CSVLDDLKFNEQFF
clone_size: many; d_call: -; j_call: TRBJ2-6; v_call: TRBV7-6; cdr3_nt: TGTGCCAGCAGCTCCGGACAGTCCAACGTCCTGACTTTC; cdr3_aa: CASSSGQSNVLTF
clone_size: many; d_call: -; j_call: TRBJ2-7; v_call: TRBV6-1; cdr3_nt: TGTGCCAGCAGTGAAGCGGTAGGTGGGTACGAGCAGTACTTC; cdr3_aa: CASSEAVGGYEQYF
clone_size: -; d_call: TRBD2; j_call: TRBJ2-1; v_call: TRBV12-5; cdr3_nt: TGTGCTAGTGGTTTGGGACTAGCGGGTTACAATGAGCAGTTCTTC; cdr3_aa: CASGLGLAGYNEQFF
clone_size: -; d_call: TRBD2; j_call: TRBJ2-3; v_call: TRBV20-1; cdr3_nt: TGCAGTGCTAGCCGGGGGACTAGCGGCACAGATACGCAGTATTTT; cdr3_aa: CSASRGTSGTDTQYF
clone_size: many; d_call: TRBD2; j_call: TRBJ2-1; v_call: TRBV25-1; cdr3_nt: TGTGCCAGCAGTGCCCACCATGGGGCTAGCGGGAGACTCAAGGTTCAGTTCTTC; cdr3_aa: CASSAHHGASGRLKVQFF
clone_size: many; d_call: -; j_call: TRBJ2-3; v_call: TRBV6-5; cdr3_nt: TGTGCCAGCAGTCAGGTGGGAGATACGCAGTATTTT; cdr3_aa: CASSQVGDTQYF
clone_size: few; d_call: -; j_call: TRBJ2-1; v_call: TRBV11-3; cdr3_nt: TGTGCCAGCAGCGGAGACGCGGGGAATGAGCAGTTCTTC; cdr3_aa: CASSGDAGNEQFF
clone_size: many; d_call: -; j_call: TRBJ2-1; v_call: TRBV20-1; cdr3_nt: TGCAGTGCTAATACGGGGACTGGTGAGCAGTTCTTC; cdr3_aa: CSANTGTGEQFF
clone_size: few; d_call: -; j_call: TRBJ1-1; v_call: TRBV2; cdr3_nt: TGTGCCAGCAACCCTGCCGGCACTGAAGCTTTCTTT; cdr3_aa: CASNPAGTEAFF
clone_size: -; d_call: -; j_call: TRBJ2-7; v_call: TRBV4-1; cdr3_nt: TGCGCCAGCAGCCAAGCTTCGGGATACGAGCAGTACTTC; cdr3_aa: CASSQASGYEQYF
clone_size: many; d_call: -; j_call: TRBJ1-2; v_call: TRBV18; cdr3_nt: TGTGCCAGCTCAACAGACGGCTATGGCTACACCTTC; cdr3_aa: CASSTDGYGYTF
clone_size: -; d_call: -; j_call: TRBJ2-7; v_call: TRBV28; cdr3_nt: TGTGCCAGCAGTTGGGGGGTCGAGCAGTACTTC; cdr3_aa: CASSWGVEQYF
clone_size: many; d_call: -; j_call: TRBJ2-5; v_call: TRBV29-1; cdr3_nt: TGCAGCGTTGGGGGCCGGGCCGAGGTCCCTCAAGAGACCCAGTACTTC; cdr3_aa: CSVGGRAEVPQETQYF
clone_size: few; d_call: TRBD2; j_call: TRBJ2-2; v_call: TRBV7-9; cdr3_nt: TGTGCCAGCAGCTTATTCCCTAGCGGGACGAACACCGGGGAGCTGTTTTTT; cdr3_aa: CASSLFPSGTNTGELFF
clone_size: -; d_call: -; j_call: TRBJ2-3; v_call: TRBV6-1; cdr3_nt: TGTGCCAGCAGTGAAGCATTAACCGCCACGGGGACAGATACGCAGTATTTT; cdr3_aa: CASSEALTATGTDTQYF
clone_size: many; d_call: -; j_call: TRBJ1-1; v_call: TRBV7-9; cdr3_nt: TGTGCCAGCAGCTTAGCTCCGAACTCCAATGAAGCTTTCTTT; cdr3_aa: CASSLAPNSNEAFF
clone_size: many; d_call: -; j_call: TRBJ1-3; v_call: TRBV10-2; cdr3_nt: TGCGCCAGCAGGGTTCGGGACACCATATATTTT; cdr3_aa: CASRVRDTIYF
clone_size: -; d_call: -; j_call: TRBJ1-5; v_call: TRBV3-1; cdr3_nt: TGTGCCAGCAGCCAAGATACCCGGCAGCCCCAGCATTTT; cdr3_aa: CASSQDTRQPQHF
clone_size: many; d_call: -; j_call: TRBJ2-6; v_call: TRBV6-2/TRBV6-3; cdr3_nt: TGTGCCAGCAGTTACTCTAGGGGCTCTGGGGCCAACGTCCTGACTTTC; cdr3_aa: CASSYSRGSGANVLTF
clone_size: few; d_call: -; j_call: TRBJ1-5; v_call: TRBV12-3/TRBV12-4; cdr3_nt: TGTGCCAGCAGTCCAGGGCTCGGCAATCAGCCCCAGCATTTT; cdr3_aa: CASSPGLGNQPQHF
clone_size: -; d_call: TRBD2; j_call: TRBJ2-3; v_call: TRBV2; cdr3_nt: TGTGCCAGCATGAAGTCTGGGAGGGAGAGAGATACGCAGTATTTT; cdr3_aa: CASMKSGRERDTQYF
clone_size: few; d_call: -; j_call: TRBJ2-5; v_call: TRBV6-6; cdr3_nt: TGTGCCAGCAGTAATACAGGACTTAGCGAGACCCAGTACTTC; cdr3_aa: CASSNTGLSETQYF
clone_size: many; d_call: -; j_call: TRBJ1-1; v_call: TRBV2; cdr3_nt: TGTGCCAGCAGTCCCACGGCAGGTATGGAATTTGAAGCTTTCTTT; cdr3_aa: CASSPTAGMEFEAFF
clone_size: many; d_call: TRBD2; j_call: TRBJ2-1; v_call: TRBV18; cdr3_nt: TGTGCCAGCTCACCACTCTTAGCGGGGGGAAATGAGCAGTTCTTC; cdr3_aa: CASSPLLAGGNEQFF
clone_size: few; d_call: -; j_call: TRBJ2-2; v_call: TRBV14; cdr3_nt: TGTGCCAGCAGCCAAGATCTGGTGGGGACCGGGGAGCTGTTTTTT; cdr3_aa: CASSQDLVGTGELFF
clone_size: -; d_call: -; j_call: TRBJ1-1; v_call: TRBV18; cdr3_nt: TGTGCCAGCTCCCAAGGGCAGGGCCGAACGAACACTGAAGCTTTCTTT; cdr3_aa: CASSQGQGRTNTEAFF
clone_size: many; d_call: TRBD1; j_call: TRBJ2-2; v_call: TRBV5-1; cdr3_nt: TGCGCCAGCAGCGGACAGGGGGCCGGGGACACCGGGGAGCTGTTTTTT; cdr3_aa: CASSGQGAGDTGELFF
clone_size: many; d_call: -; j_call: TRBJ2-5; v_call: TRBV5-1; cdr3_nt: -; cdr3_aa: CASSHSSSGPQETQYF
clone_size: once; d_call: TRBD2; j_call: TRBJ2-5; v_call: TRBV28; cdr3_nt: TGTGCCAGCAACCGGGGGGGATGGGAGACCCAGTACTTC; cdr3_aa: CASNRGGWETQYF
clone_size: many; d_call: -; j_call: TRBJ2-6; v_call: TRBV11-2; cdr3_nt: TGTGCCAGCAGTTTACGGGCAGGGGGGTCCTCTGGGGCCAACGTCCTGACTTTC; cdr3_aa: CASSLRAGGSSGANVLTF
clone_size: -; d_call: -; j_call: TRBJ2-2; v_call: TRBV5-1; cdr3_nt: TGCGCCAGCAGCCGAACCCGGGGGGCGAGTACCGGGGAGCTGTTTTTT; cdr3_aa: CASSRTRGASTGELFF
clone_size: -; d_call: -; j_call: TRBJ2-7; v_call: TRBV12-3/TRBV12-4; cdr3_nt: TGTGCCAGCAGTCCAAACAGGGGAGGACCCTACGAGCAGTACTTC; cdr3_aa: CASSPNRGGPYEQYF
clone_size: -; d_call: -; j_call: TRBJ1-1; v_call: TRBV7-7; cdr3_nt: TGTGCTAGCAGCTTAGAGAAGGGAATGAACACTGAAGCTTTCTTT; cdr3_aa: CASSLEKGMNTEAFF
clone_size: -; d_call: -; j_call: TRBJ2-7; v_call: TRBV10-3; cdr3_nt: TGTGCCATCAGTAACAGGGCCTACGAGCAGTACTTC; cdr3_aa: CAISNRAYEQYF